This T cell receptor beta chain was observed in a study of neurological immune-mediated disorders. Study-wide points: Across subjects, no CDR3 amino acid sequence appeared in expanded clones of more than one subject, a finding that suggested private repertoires in all groups.

Blood bank volunteers in Maryland, USA, served as healthy controls. Approximately 920,000 sorted CD4+ or CD8+ T cells made each library. This clonotype occurred many times. The target antigen is unknown. TCRdb re-derived calls from the 5' RACE reads in MiXCR, one entry per CDR3 protein. The sample includes approximately 30,000 distinct CDR3 sequences, less than 5% seen only once; the top ten take roughly 25%. Sequenced material: CD4+ T cells from blood. The clonotype originates from a woman between 40 and 55 years old in good health.

In DNA, the CDR3 is TGTGCCAGCAGCTTACGACAGCCGAACACCGGGGAGCTGTTTTTT. Protein: CASSLRQPNTGELFF. The chain links TRBV5-4 to TRBJ2-2; D may be TRBD1 (5 bases). The V end was cut by 2 bases, the J end by 0 bases, with 8 bases between. The CDR3 contains 15 residues. The germline V gene encodes CDR1 SGHNT and CDR2 YYREEE (reference sequence).